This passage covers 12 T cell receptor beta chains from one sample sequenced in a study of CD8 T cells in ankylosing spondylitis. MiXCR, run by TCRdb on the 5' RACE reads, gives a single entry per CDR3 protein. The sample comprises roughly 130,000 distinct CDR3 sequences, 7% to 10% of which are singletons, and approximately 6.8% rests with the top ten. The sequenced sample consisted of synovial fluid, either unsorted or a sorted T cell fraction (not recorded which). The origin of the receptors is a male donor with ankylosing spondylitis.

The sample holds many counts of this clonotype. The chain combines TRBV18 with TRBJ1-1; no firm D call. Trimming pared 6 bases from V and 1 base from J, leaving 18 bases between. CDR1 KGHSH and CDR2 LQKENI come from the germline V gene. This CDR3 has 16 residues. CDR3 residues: CASSQPPDVANTEAFF. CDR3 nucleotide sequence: TGTGCCAGCTCGCAACCTCCCGATGTCGCGAACACTGAAGCTTTCTTT. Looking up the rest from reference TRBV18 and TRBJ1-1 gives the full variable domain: NAGVMQNPRHLVRRRGQEARLRCSPMKGHSHVYWYRQLPEEGLKFMVYLQKENIIDESGMPKERFSAEFPKEGPSILRIQQVVRGDSAAYFCASSQPPDVANTEAFFGQGTRLTVV.

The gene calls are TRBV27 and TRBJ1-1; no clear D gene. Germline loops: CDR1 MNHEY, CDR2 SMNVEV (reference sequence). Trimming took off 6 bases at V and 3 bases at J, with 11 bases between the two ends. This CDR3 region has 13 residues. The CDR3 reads CASRREAYTEAFF. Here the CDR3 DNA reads TGTGCCAGCAGACGGGAGGCGTACACTGAAGCTTTCTTT.

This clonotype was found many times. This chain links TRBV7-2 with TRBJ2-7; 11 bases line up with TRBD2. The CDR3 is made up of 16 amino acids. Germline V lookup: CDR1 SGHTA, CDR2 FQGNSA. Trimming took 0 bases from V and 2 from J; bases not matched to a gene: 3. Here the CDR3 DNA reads TGTGCCAGCAGCTTAGCGTCGACTAGCGGGACCTACGAGCAGTACTTC. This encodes CASSLASTSGTYEQYF. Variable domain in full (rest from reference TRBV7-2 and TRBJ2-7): GAGVSQSPSNKVTEKGKDVELRCDPISGHTALYWYRQSLGQGLEFLIYFQGNSAPDKSGLPSDRFSAERTGGSVSTLTIQRTQQEDSAVYLCASSLASTSGTYEQYFGPGTRLTVT.

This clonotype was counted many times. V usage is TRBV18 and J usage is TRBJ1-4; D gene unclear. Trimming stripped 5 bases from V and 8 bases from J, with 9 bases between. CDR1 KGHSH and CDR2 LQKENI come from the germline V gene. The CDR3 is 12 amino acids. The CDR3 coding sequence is TGTGCCAGCTCAGAGGGTCGCGAAAAACTGTTTTTT. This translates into CASSEGREKLFF.

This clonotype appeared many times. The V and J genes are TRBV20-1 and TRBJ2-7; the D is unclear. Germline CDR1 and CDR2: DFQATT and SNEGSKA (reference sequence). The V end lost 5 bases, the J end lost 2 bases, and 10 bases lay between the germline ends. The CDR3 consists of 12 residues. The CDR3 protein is CSARAWTYEQYF. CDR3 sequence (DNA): TGCAGTGCTCGCGCCTGGACCTACGAGCAGTACTTC.

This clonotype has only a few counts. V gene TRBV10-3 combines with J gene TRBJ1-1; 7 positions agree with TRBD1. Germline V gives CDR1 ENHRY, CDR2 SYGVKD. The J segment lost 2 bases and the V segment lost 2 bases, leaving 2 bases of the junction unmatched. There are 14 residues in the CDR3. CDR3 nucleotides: TGTGCCATCAGTGAGAGGACAGGCAACACTGAAGCTTTCTTT. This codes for CAISERTGNTEAFF.

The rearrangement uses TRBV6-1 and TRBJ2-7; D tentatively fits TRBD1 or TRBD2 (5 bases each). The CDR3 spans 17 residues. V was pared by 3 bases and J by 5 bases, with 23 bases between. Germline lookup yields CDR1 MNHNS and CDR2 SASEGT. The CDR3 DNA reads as TGTGCCAGCAGTGAGCGACACTTCGGGGCAGAAATTAACGAGCAGTACTTC. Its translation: CASSERHFGAEINEQYF.

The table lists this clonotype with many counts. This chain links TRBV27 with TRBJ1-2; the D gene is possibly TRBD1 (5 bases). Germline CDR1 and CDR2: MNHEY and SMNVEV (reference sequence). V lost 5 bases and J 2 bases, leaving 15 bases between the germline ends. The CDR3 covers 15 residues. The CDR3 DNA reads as TGTGCCAGCAGTGGGGGGACGCTGCTGAACTATGGCTACACCTTC. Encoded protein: CASSGGTLLNYGYTF.

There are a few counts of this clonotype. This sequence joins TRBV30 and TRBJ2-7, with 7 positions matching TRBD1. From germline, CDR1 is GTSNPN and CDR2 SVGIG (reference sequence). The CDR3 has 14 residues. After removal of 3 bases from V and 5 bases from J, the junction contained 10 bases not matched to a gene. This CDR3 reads CAWSFGTALNEQYF. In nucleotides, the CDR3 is TGTGCCTGGAGCTTTGGGACAGCGTTGAACGAGCAGTACTTC. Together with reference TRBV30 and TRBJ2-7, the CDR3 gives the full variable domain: SQTIHQWPATLVQPVGSPLSLECTVEGTSNPNLYWYRQAAGRGLQLLFYSVGIGQISSEVPQNLSASRPQDRQFILSSKKLLLSDSGFYLCAWSFGTALNEQYFGPGTRLTVT.

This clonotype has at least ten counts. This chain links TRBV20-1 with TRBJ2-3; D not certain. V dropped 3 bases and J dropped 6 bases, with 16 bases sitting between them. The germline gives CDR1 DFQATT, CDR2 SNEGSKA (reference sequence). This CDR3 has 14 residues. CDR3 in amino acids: CSASPAQKRDTQYF. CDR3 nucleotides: TGCAGTGCTAGTCCAGCTCAAAAGAGGGATACGCAGTATTTT.

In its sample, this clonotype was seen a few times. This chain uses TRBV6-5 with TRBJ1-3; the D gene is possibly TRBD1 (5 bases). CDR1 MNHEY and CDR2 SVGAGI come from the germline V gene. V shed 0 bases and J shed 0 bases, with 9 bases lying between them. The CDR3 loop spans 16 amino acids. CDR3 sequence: CASSYSAGPSGNTIYF. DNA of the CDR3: TGTGCCAGCAGTTACTCGGCAGGGCCCTCTGGAAACACCATATATTTT.

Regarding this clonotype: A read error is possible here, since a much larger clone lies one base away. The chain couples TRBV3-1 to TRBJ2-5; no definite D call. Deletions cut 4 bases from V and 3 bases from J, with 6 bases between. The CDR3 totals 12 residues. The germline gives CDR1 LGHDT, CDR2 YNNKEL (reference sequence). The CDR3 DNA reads TGTGCCAGCAGCCTTCTTGAAGAGACCCAGTACTTC. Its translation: CASSLLEETQYF.